Detailed here is one T cell receptor beta chain. The entry originates in a study of low-dose radiotherapy and immunotherapy resistance in tumors. Stated time point: before trial treatment. From germline, CDR1 is SQVTM and CDR2 ANQGSEA. The CDR3 totals 14 residues. Trimming cost V 7 bases and J 6 bases; bases outside gene matches: 10. TRAV- and TRBV-specific primers were used for first-strand cDNA, which covered alpha and beta chains. PCR amplification of the TCRs was performed with Phusion for about 20 PCR cycles, and it relied on a constant-region primer together with a V-primer adapter. TCRdb re-called the reads through MiXCR, storing one row per CDR3 protein. In the table there are under 90,000 distinct CDR3 sequences, around 17% of which are singletons.

The receptor comes from a male donor with prostate cancer. This chain joins TRBV29-1 and TRBJ2-1; TRBD1 matches 9 bases. Sequenced here: PBMCs, sampled before treatment. The CDR3 protein is CSAAGTGYSNEQFF. CDR3 DNA sequence: TGCAGCGCCGCCGGGACAGGGTACAGCAATGAGCAGTTCTTC.